This entry is about one T cell receptor beta chain. The sample is drawn from a study of blood T cell repertoires in COVID-19. About the study: The origin of the acute and convalescent COVID-19 samples was the United States, Italy and Spain. Sources were T cells, B-cell-depleted T cells, or PBMCs; the material itself was cDNA or gDNA.

Trimming took 3 bases from V and 7 from J; bases not matched to a gene: 6. This CDR3 contains 14 residues. The germline V gene encodes CDR1 SGHVS and CDR2 FQNEAQ. As handled by the study authors: Quantification of nucleated cells was approximated via reference gene primer amplification. Clones were sequenced by immunoSEQ multiplex PCR, and TCRdb holds only the in-frame ones, with some missing. V, J and clone size are taken as reported in that table, and D and trimming were inferred from the DNA itself. The table shows about 34,000 clones, with roughly 87% occurring only once. This clonotype was sampled from an elderly man with acute or convalescent COVID-19. Source material: peripheral blood. The chain carries TRBV7-8 and TRBJ1-5, with TRBD1 matching 7 bases. The CDR3, as DNA: TGTGCCAGCAGCTTCGACAGGGTTGGGCAGCCCCAGCATTTT. The encoded protein is CASSFDRVGQPQHF.